This TCR beta chain was recorded in a study of T cell repertoires in cytomegalovirus infection. Study in general: Indications came from public TCR beta signatures; they pointed to CMV infection and to a matching HLA type.

As concerns this clonotype: The antigen is unknown.

Each CDR3 protein gets one entry after TCRdb re-called the reads with MiXCR. Among hundreds of thousands of distinct CDR3 sequences listed, roughly 34% were seen once. This CDR3 spans 21 amino acids. J was trimmed by 9 bases and V by 5 bases; bases with no gene match: 25. Germline loops: CDR1 MNHNS, CDR2 SASEGT. The starting material was cultured PBMCs, obtained from culture after CMV antigen stimulation. V is TRBV6-1 and J is TRBJ2-5; TRBD2 matches at 15 bases. The receptor was isolated from a human donor in good health (CMV status not recorded). Some clones in this sample may be carry-over from other donors' samples. The CDR3 loop is CASSNDGTGLGGTSGGWAQYF. Written as DNA, the CDR3 is TGTGCCAGCAGTAACGACGGGACAGGCCTTGGTGGGACTAGCGGGGGGTGGGCCCAGTACTTC.